A single sample is the source of the 20 T cell receptor beta chains below, sequenced in a study of CD8 T cells in ankylosing spondylitis. TCRdb re-analysed the 5' RACE reads in MiXCR, keeping a single row per CDR3 protein. The sample includes about 840,000 distinct CDR3 sequences, about 11% of them seen just once. Notes on the study in general: Typical of ankylosing spondylitis blood, it appeared, was a TCR beta motif of 7 or 8 highly homologous variants.

The antigens these receptors bind are not known. The sample was blood, either unsorted or a sorted T cell fraction (not recorded which). The receptors here all came from a male donor with ankylosing spondylitis.

The chain uses TRBV7-2 and TRBJ2-7; perhaps TRBD1 as D (6 bases). This CDR3 has 14 residues. The germline V and J ends were trimmed by 1 base and 6 bases, with 13 bases remaining between them. In germline, CDR1 is SGHTA, CDR2 FQGNSA. The CDR3 loop is CASSLGQGMSEQYF. CDR3 sequence (DNA): TGTGCCAGCAGCTTAGGGCAGGGGATGTCCGAGCAGTACTTC.

The rearrangement uses TRBV6-2 or TRBV6-3 and TRBJ2-1; 7 positions match TRBD2. CDR1 is MNHEY and CDR2 is SVGEGT in the germline V gene. The CDR3 extends over 16 amino acids. Trimming cost V 4 bases and J 8 bases; bases outside gene matches: 14. The CDR3 DNA reads as TGTGCCAGCAGTTTCCTTCGCGGGGGAAGACAATATGAGCAGTTCTTC. Its protein is CASSFLRGGRQYEQFF.

This sequence joins TRBV5-1 and TRBJ2-1, with TRBD2 matching over 9 bases. The J segment lost 9 bases and the V segment lost 7 bases, leaving 14 bases of the junction unmatched. CDR3 length: 15 amino acids. CDR1 is SGHRS, CDR2 YFSETQ, per germline. For the CDR3, the DNA is TGCGCCAGCGGGTTTGCGGGAGGGCCGGAGACTGAGCAGTTCTTC. This encodes CASGFAGGPETEQFF.

This clonotype was observed a handful of times. J is TRBJ1-2 and V is TRBV12-5; 7 bases agree with TRBD1. The CDR3 is made up of 16 amino acids. The junction had 9 bases not matched to a gene; V was cut back by 1 base and J by 4 bases. Germline lookup yields CDR1 LGHNT and CDR2 FRNRAP. The CDR3 DNA sequence: TGTGCTAGTGGTTTGGCTGCGACAGGGATCTTCTATGGCTACACCTTC. Its translation is CASGLAATGIFYGYTF.

The chain joins TRBV9 to TRBJ2-6; the match to TRBD2 covers 7 bases. This CDR3 contains 17 residues. Germline CDR1 reads SGDLS; CDR2 reads YYNGEE. The ends lost 2 bases at V and 1 base at J; junction bases unmatched: 6. CDR3 nucleotide sequence: TGTGCCAGCAGCGTGGGGAGGGCGGTGTCTGGGGCCAACGTCCTGACTTTC. It yields the protein CASSVGRAVSGANVLTF. Full variable domain (outside the CDR3, taken from reference TRBV9 and TRBJ2-6): DSGVTQTPKHLITATGQRVTLRCSPRSGDLSVYWYQQSLDQGLQFLIQYYNGEERAKGNILERFSAQQFPDLHSELNLSSLELGDSALYFCASSVGRAVSGANVLTFGAGSRLTVL.

In this sample, this clonotype turned up a few times. The gene calls are TRBV28 and TRBJ2-7; D call uncertain. The CDR3 loop spans 16 amino acids. The V gene lost 5 bases and the J gene lost 4 bases, with 21 bases spanning the gap. Germline CDR1 is MDHEN and CDR2 is SYDVKM. The CDR3 loop is CASSALHTPVFYEQYF. The CDR3 DNA is TGTGCCAGCAGTGCCCTTCATACCCCAGTATTTTACGAGCAGTACTTC.

This clonotype was detected a few times. The V call is TRBV20-1, the J call TRBJ2-1; 10 bases align to TRBD1. The CDR3 has 12 amino acids. The trim removed 5 bases at V and 13 bases at J, leaving 8 bases unmatched. Germline values: CDR1 DFQATT, CDR2 SNEGSKA (reference sequence). CDR3 sequence: CSAYDRGQSQFF. As DNA, the CDR3 is TGCAGTGCTTACGACAGGGGGCAGAGTCAGTTCTTC.

This clonotype turned up a few times. The CDR3 DNA is TGTGCCAGCAGCTTCCGGGACAGGATGTACGAGCAGTACTTC. Translation: CASSFRDRMYEQYF. The gene calls are TRBV5-6 and TRBJ2-7; 8 bases map to TRBD1. The length of the CDR3 is 14 residues. J gave up 4 bases and V 2 bases, and 5 bases lay outside the gene matches. Looked up from germline, CDR1 is SGHDT and CDR2 is YYEEEE.

This clonotype was recorded many times. This chain joins TRBV12-3 or TRBV12-4 and TRBJ2-5; D is uncertain. The CDR3 is 11 residues long. The germline V and J ends were trimmed by 7 bases and 5 bases, with 8 bases remaining between them. The DNA for the CDR3 is TGTGCCAGCACCTCCGGGGAGACCCAGTACTTC. Amino acids: CASTSGETQYF.

This clonotype was counted only a few times. The V and J genes are TRBV11-1 and TRBJ2-3; D is possibly TRBD1 or TRBD2 (6 bases each). V lost 4 bases and J lost 0, with 29 bases in between. This CDR3 spans 21 amino acids. Germline CDR1 SGHAT, CDR2 FQDESV (reference sequence). CDR3 bases: TGTGCCAGCAGCTCTCCTATCGGATCCCGGGAGAGGGGGTTTAGCACAGATACGCAGTATTTT. Its translation is CASSSPIGSRERGFSTDTQYF.

This clonotype showed up just a few times. This CDR3 reads CASSSPGSYGFRGKKNIQYF. CDR3 nucleotide sequence: TGTGCCAGCAGTTCCCCCGGGTCCTACGGATTTAGAGGGAAAAAAAACATTCAGTACTTC. This chain links TRBV28 with TRBJ2-4; perhaps TRBD2 as D (5 bases). In germline, CDR1 is MDHEN, CDR2 SYDVKM. This CDR3 spans 20 amino acids. Deletions cut 4 bases from V and 4 bases from J, with 29 bases between.

A few counts support this clonotype. The rearrangement links TRBV20-1 to TRBJ2-7; D not certain. The germline V gene encodes CDR1 DFQATT and CDR2 SNEGSKA (reference sequence). With 1 base removed from V and 0 bases from J, the gap between germline ends came to 10 bases. This CDR3 has 14 residues. CDR3 nucleotide sequence: TGCAGTGCTAGAGTCGATCCGAGCTCCTACGAGCAGTACTTC. Its protein is CSARVDPSSYEQYF.

The chain uses TRBV6-5 and TRBJ2-6; TRBD1 agrees at 10 bases. Germline loops: CDR1 MNHEY, CDR2 SVGAGI. This CDR3 has 18 amino acids. J was trimmed by 12 bases and V by 0 bases; bases with no gene match: 14. The chain's CDR3 is CASSYSGTGAPSFGVLTF. The CDR3 coding sequence is TGTGCCAGCAGTTACTCCGGGACAGGGGCTCCCTCCTTCGGCGTCCTGACTTTC.

There are many counts of this clonotype. The V gene is TRBV4-2, the J gene TRBJ2-3, with a possible D match to TRBD2 (6 bases). The CDR3 contains 16 residues. Germline CDR1 LGHNA, CDR2 YNFKEQ. Trimming took 0 bases from V and 4 from J, leaving 14 bases between them. CDR3 in DNA: TGTGCCAGCAGCCAAGACCCGGGAGTCGACGCAGATACGCAGTATTTT. This encodes CASSQDPGVDADTQYF.

This chain links TRBV20-1 with TRBJ2-5; D tentatively fits TRBD1 or TRBD2 (5 bases each). Germline-derived CDR1 and CDR2 are DFQATT and SNEGSKA (reference sequence). V was shortened by 0 bases and J by 3 bases, with 8 bases between the two germline ends. CDR3 size: 13 residues. CDR3 in DNA: TGCAGTGCTAGAGACGGGACGGAAGAGACCCAGTACTTC. This gives the protein CSARDGTEETQYF.

In its sample, this clonotype was seen a few times. The V and J genes are TRBV7-2 and TRBJ1-5; no clear D. In germline, CDR1 is SGHTA, CDR2 FQGNSA. V lost 3 bases to trimming and J lost 0 bases, with 9 bases between them. The CDR3 covers 15 residues. The CDR3 coding sequence is TGTGCCAGCAGCTTGGATGGGCATAGCAATCAGCCCCAGCATTTT. This translates into CASSLDGHSNQPQHF.

This clonotype was counted a few times. The chain has TRBV28 and TRBJ1-5; a weak D match, TRBD1 (5 bases). Trimming took 6 bases from V and 9 from J, leaving 12 bases between them. The germline V gene has CDR1 MDHEN and CDR2 SYDVKM. The CDR3 consists of 12 residues. The CDR3, as DNA: TGTGCCAGCAGCCCCCCGAGGGGGCCCCAGCATTTT. Translating gives CASSPPRGPQHF.

This clonotype was observed a handful of times. The V call is TRBV18, the J call TRBJ1-1, with D hard to call. V was pared by 0 bases and J by 6 bases, with 11 bases between. The CDR3 covers 14 residues. The germline gives CDR1 KGHSH, CDR2 LQKENI. The CDR3 bases are TGTGCCAGCTCACCACCCAATTCGATCCCTGAAGCTTTCTTT. Amino acids: CASSPPNSIPEAFF.

This clonotype turned up a few times. The genes are TRBV6-1 and TRBJ2-7, with 11 bases lining up with TRBD2. J was trimmed by 3 bases and V by 5 bases; bases with no gene match: 9. The CDR3 covers 16 residues. Germline V gene lookup returns CDR1 MNHNS and CDR2 SASEGT. The CDR3 reads CASSTWTSGRHYEQYF. The CDR3 nucleotides read TGTGCCAGCAGTACCTGGACTAGCGGGCGACACTACGAGCAGTACTTC.

V is TRBV30 and J is TRBJ1-2; 8 bases line up with TRBD1. The CDR3 covers 19 residues. Germline V gene lookup returns CDR1 GTSNPN and CDR2 SVGIG (reference sequence). The V and J ends lost 2 bases and 0 bases, in that order; junction bases with no gene match: 17. Here the CDR3 DNA reads TGTGCCTGGAGTCTAATGCCTTGGACAGGGAGGCGCCCTAACTATGGCTACACCTTC. This translates into CAWSLMPWTGRRPNYGYTF.